Below are 21 T cell receptor beta chains sequenced from a single sample in a study of blood T cells in healthy people across ages. The second PCR ran roughly 6 to 12 cycles with a sample-barcoded 5' primer and J-beta primers. MiXCR, run by TCRdb on the 5' RACE reads, gives a single entry per CDR3 protein. Among some 1.4 million distinct CDR3 sequences listed, 35% to 45% were seen once. The sequenced material came from blood. These receptors were collected from a woman aged 18-30 years in good health.

This clonotype appeared a few times. The chain links TRBV7-2 to TRBJ2-3; D is possibly TRBD2 (6 bases). The germline gives CDR1 SGHTA, CDR2 FQGNSA. V dropped 6 bases and J dropped 4 bases, with 14 bases sitting between them. The CDR3 totals 14 residues. This CDR3 reads CASSLGGTADTQYF. The DNA of the CDR3 is TGTGCCAGCAGTTTGGGCGGGACGGCAGATACGCAGTATTTT.

The chain uses TRBV12-3 or TRBV12-4 and TRBJ2-5; 9 nucleotides line up with TRBD2. This CDR3 comprises 15 residues. After removal of 0 bases from V and 4 bases from J, the junction contained 3 bases not matched to a gene. The CDR3 loop is CASSLASGSGETQYF. CDR3 in DNA: TGTGCCAGCAGTTTAGCTAGCGGGAGTGGAGAGACCCAGTACTTC.

This clonotype was detected only a few times. The CDR3 nucleotides are TGTGCCACCAGCAGAGATTCATTCGGTCAGGGGGGATATACGCAGTATTTT. It codes for CATSRDSFGQGGYTQYF. This chain uses TRBV15 with TRBJ2-3; tentatively, D is TRBD1 (7 bases). V shed 0 bases and J shed 7 bases, with 20 bases lying between them. The CDR3 is 17 amino acids. Per germline, CDR1 LNHNV and CDR2 YYDKDF (reference sequence).

The gene calls are TRBV7-2 and TRBJ2-5; D is perhaps TRBD2 (5 bases). The CDR3 has 13 amino acids. Trimming stripped 1 base from V and 4 bases from J, with 7 bases between. The V gene's germline CDR1 is SGHTA and CDR2 FQGNSA. In DNA form, the CDR3 reads TGTGCCAGCAGCTTAGGTAGCGTAGAGACCCAGTACTTC. Protein sequence: CASSLGSVETQYF.

This clonotype was counted only a few times. This chain's CDR3 is CASSLPLPYEQYF. The CDR3 DNA reads as TGTGCCAGCAGTTTACCCTTACCCTACGAGCAGTACTTC. The chain has TRBV12-3 or TRBV12-4 and TRBJ2-7; D not resolved. V lost 2 bases and J lost 2, with 7 bases in between. The CDR3 consists of 13 residues.

The chain links TRBV7-9 to TRBJ2-5; TRBD1 matches at 9 bases. The DNA end lines up better with TRBJ2-7; the J call may be wrong. Germline V lookup: CDR1 SEHNR, CDR2 FQNEAQ (reference sequence). This CDR3 is built from 16 residues. As DNA, the CDR3 is TGTGCCAGCAGCCGGATCGAGGGACAGGGTAGAGCCGAGCAGTACTTC. This codes for CASSRIEGQGRAEQYF.

V and J are TRBV6-6 and TRBJ1-4; D gene uncertain. CDR1 is MNHNY, CDR2 SVGAGI, per germline (reference sequence). Deletions cut 7 bases from V and 8 bases from J, with 14 bases between. The CDR3 sequence is 13 residues long. The chain's CDR3 is CASTSLGTEKLFF. CDR3 in DNA: TGTGCCAGCACCTCTTTGGGAACCGAAAAACTGTTTTTT.

V usage is TRBV7-9 and J usage is TRBJ1-4, with D possibly matching TRBD1 (5 bases). The CDR3 covers 15 residues. V gave up 0 bases and J gave up 5 bases, with 10 bases separating them. CDR1 and CDR2 from the germline V gene are SEHNR and FQNEAQ (reference sequence). In DNA, the CDR3 is TGTGCCAGCAGCTTAGCGGGACTGGACAATGAAAAACTGTTTTTT. Translation gives CASSLAGLDNEKLFF.

The chain couples TRBV20-1 to TRBJ2-5, with TRBD2 identical over 10 bases. Trimming cost V 3 bases and J 4 bases; bases outside gene matches: 8. The CDR3 covers 15 residues. Germline V gene sequence: CDR1 DFQATT, CDR2 SNEGSKA (reference sequence). The CDR3 sequence is CSASRSGGVSETQYF. The CDR3 nucleotides are TGCAGTGCTAGTCGCAGCGGGGGGGTTTCAGAGACCCAGTACTTC.

The chain couples TRBV30 to TRBJ1-1; D gene unclear. This CDR3 has 14 amino acids. Germline CDR1 GTSNPN, CDR2 SVGIG (reference sequence). Deletions cut 2 bases from V and 1 base from J, with 11 bases between. CDR3 DNA sequence: TGTGCCTGGAGTACAGACGGGTCGAACACTGAAGCTTTCTTT. Amino acid sequence: CAWSTDGSNTEAFF.

V usage is TRBV2 and J usage is TRBJ2-1; 11 bases are a match to TRBD2. The CDR3 extends over 16 amino acids. J lost 4 bases, V lost 7 bases, and 9 bases had no gene match. The germline gives CDR1 SNHLY, CDR2 FYNNEI. The CDR3 loop is CASTLPGLAAYNEQFF. For the CDR3, the DNA is TGTGCCAGCACCCTTCCGGGACTAGCGGCTTACAATGAGCAGTTCTTC. Drawing the rest from reference TRBV2 and TRBJ2-1, the complete variable domain is EPEVTQTPSHQVTQMGQEVILRCVPISNHLYFYWYRQILGQKVEFLVSFYNNEISEKSEIFDDQFSVERPDGSNFTLKIRSTKLEDSAMYFCASTLPGLAAYNEQFFGPGTRLTVL.

The rearrangement links TRBV20-1 to TRBJ2-2, with no clear D. The V and J ends lost 4 bases and 0 bases respectively, with 6 bases between them. This CDR3 has 13 residues. The germline CDR1 and CDR2 sequences are DFQATT and SNEGSKA (reference sequence). The CDR3 nucleotides read TGCAGTGCTATACCCACGAACACCGGGGAGCTGTTTTTT. As protein: CSAIPTNTGELFF.

The CDR3 DNA follows: TGCAGTGCTAGAGACACTGGACTAGCGGGAGATGCAGTTTACAATGAGCAGTTCTTC. Encoded protein: CSARDTGLAGDAVYNEQFF. J is TRBJ2-1 and V is TRBV20-1; 13 bases map to TRBD2. The CDR3 contains 19 residues. Germline V gives CDR1 DFQATT, CDR2 SNEGSKA (reference sequence). The J segment lost 4 bases and the V segment lost 0 bases, leaving 12 bases of the junction unmatched.

The chain employs TRBV25-1 and TRBJ2-7; possibly TRBD2 for D (5 bases). V lost 7 bases to trimming and J lost 7 bases, with 17 bases between them. The CDR3 length is 13 residues. Germline V gene lookup returns CDR1 MGHDK and CDR2 SYGVNS. CDR3 sequence: CASTSFNPGEQYF. For the CDR3, the DNA is TGTGCCAGCACGAGTTTCAACCCGGGGGAGCAGTACTTC.

This clonotype was observed a few times. J is TRBJ2-1 and V is TRBV20-1; 11 nucleotides agree with TRBD2. From germline, CDR1 is DFQATT and CDR2 SNEGSKA (reference sequence). There are 17 residues in the CDR3. J lost 4 bases, V lost 5 bases, and 13 bases had no gene match. The CDR3 region is CSAARGLAGGIYNEQFF. Written as DNA, the CDR3 is TGCAGTGCTGCCAGGGGGCTAGCGGGGGGTATATACAATGAGCAGTTCTTC.

This clonotype was counted only a few times. This may stem from a read error, because a much larger clone lies one nucleotide away. The chain combines TRBV29-1 with TRBJ2-5; D unclear. This CDR3 comprises 11 residues. Trimming left V 4 bases short and J 4 bases short, with 7 bases between. The germline V gene encodes CDR1 SQVTM and CDR2 ANQGSEA. CDR3 region: CSVGGGETQYF. CDR3 DNA: TGCAGCGTTGGGGGTGGAGAGACCCAGTACTTC. Drawing the rest from reference TRBV29-1 and TRBJ2-5, the complete variable domain is SAVISQKPSRDICQRGTSLTIQCQVDSQVTMMFWYRQQPGQSLTLIATANQGSEATYESGFVIDKFPISRPNLTFSTLTVSNMSPEDSSIYLCSVGGGETQYFGPGTRLLVL.

The table lists this clonotype with many counts. The chain recombines TRBV4-1 with TRBJ2-5; 10 bases are a match to TRBD2. After removal of 5 bases from V and 2 bases from J, the junction contained 11 bases not matched to a gene. This CDR3 is built from 17 residues. The germline V gene encodes CDR1 MGHRA and CDR2 YSYEKL. DNA of the CDR3: TGCGCCAGCAGCTCTCCCCTAGCGGGAGCATCACAAGAGACCCAGTACTTC. Protein: CASSSPLAGASQETQYF.

This clonotype was found a few times. The CDR3 protein is CASRIFGQETQYF. The CDR3 DNA is TGTGCCAGCAGGATTTTCGGGCAAGAGACCCAGTACTTC. This rearrangement joins TRBV12-3 or TRBV12-4 to TRBJ2-5, with no clear D. Trimming removed 6 bases at V and 2 bases at J, with 10 bases between. CDR3 length: 13 residues.

This clonotype has more than one count but fewer than ten. This chain connects TRBV9 to TRBJ1-5; D gene uncertain. V was pared by 0 bases and J by 7 bases, with 8 bases between. This CDR3 spans 13 amino acids. Germline CDR1 is SGDLS and CDR2 is YYNGEE. CDR3 nucleotide sequence: TGTGCCAGCAGCGTAGGGTTTGGCCAGCCCCAGCATTTT. This translates into CASSVGFGQPQHF.

This clonotype was counted between two and nine times. The DNA for the CDR3 is TGTGCCAGCAGCGTAGTAGCAGGGCCCGACTACGAGCAGTACTTC. This gives the protein CASSVVAGPDYEQYF. The chain links TRBV9 to TRBJ2-7, with D possibly being TRBD1 (5 bases). This CDR3 has 15 residues. Germline V CDR1 and CDR2: SGDLS, YYNGEE. Trimming took 0 bases from V and 3 from J, leaving 13 bases between them.

This clonotype has at least ten counts. V usage is TRBV15 and J usage is TRBJ2-7; the D gene is possibly TRBD2 (6 bases). V dropped 1 base and J dropped 3 bases, with 10 bases sitting between them. Per germline, CDR1 LNHNV and CDR2 YYDKDF (reference sequence). This CDR3 has 14 residues. The CDR3 DNA reads as TGTGCCACCAGCAGAGCGGGACTGGACTACGAGCAGTACTTC. Its translation is CATSRAGLDYEQYF.